One sample yielded the 30 T cell receptor beta chains listed below, sequenced in a study of blood T cell repertoires in COVID-19. The method was immunoSEQ multiplex PCR; TCRdb's version includes in-frame clones alone and lacks a portion of them. This table holds roughly 150,000 clones, approximately 80% found once. Sequenced: PBMCs or T cells enriched from blood (not recorded which). The receptors come from a man in his 70s who had been exposed to COVID-19.

The chain has TRBV5-6 and TRBJ1-6; 10 bases are shared with TRBD1. The germline V gene has CDR1 SGHDT and CDR2 YYEEEE. This CDR3 has 14 amino acids. Trimming removed 3 bases from V and 10 bases from J; junction bases left unmatched: 4. The CDR3 coding sequence is TGTGCCAGCAGCTGGGACAGGGGTAACTCACCCCTCCACTTT. Residues: CASSWDRGNSPLHF.

The V gene is TRBV5-1, the J gene TRBJ1-4; TRBD1 matches 11 bases. The J segment lost 3 bases and the V segment lost 2 bases, leaving 9 bases of the junction unmatched. Germline values: CDR1 SGHRS, CDR2 YFSETQ. CDR3 length equals 18 residues. CDR3 bases: TGCGCCAGCAGCTTACGTCCCGGGACAGGGGGATCTAATGAAAAACTGTTTTTT. Translation gives CASSLRPGTGGSNEKLFF.

The chain uses TRBV3-1 (or the pseudogene TRBV3-2) and TRBJ1-4; tentative D call: TRBD1 (6 bases). V dropped 1 base and J dropped 7 bases, with 13 bases sitting between them. This CDR3 is built from 15 residues. CDR1 LGHDT and CDR2 YNNKEL come from the germline V gene (reference sequence). CDR3 coding DNA: TGTGCCAGCAGCCAAGGAAACAGGGTGGGTGAAAAACTGTTTTTT. Its translation: CASSQGNRVGEKLFF.

The J gene is TRBJ1-4, the V gene TRBV11-2; 9 bases are a match to TRBD1. Per germline, CDR1 SGHAT and CDR2 FQNNGV. The J segment lost 5 bases and the V segment lost 5 bases, leaving 9 bases of the junction unmatched. The CDR3 runs 16 residues. This CDR3 reads CASSTPGTGSNEKLFF. The CDR3 bases are TGTGCCAGCAGCACCCCCGGGACAGGGTCGAATGAAAAACTGTTTTTT.

The chain has TRBV25-1 and TRBJ1-1; D gene ambiguous. Germline lookup yields CDR1 MGHDK and CDR2 SYGVNS. This CDR3 is 14 amino acids long. Deletions cut 3 bases from V and 1 base from J, with 9 bases between. The CDR3 DNA is TGTGCCAGCAGTGAGAACAGACGGAACACTGAAGCTTTCTTT. It is translated as CASSENRRNTEAFF.

This chain joins TRBV29-1 and TRBJ1-1; TRBD1 matches at 7 bases. The germline V gene encodes CDR1 SQVTM and CDR2 ANQGSEA. V was clipped by 7 bases and J by 1 base; unmatched bases: 3. This CDR3 has 12 amino acids. CDR3 nucleotides: TGCAGCGGGGGACAGCAGAACACTGAAGCTTTCTTT. This encodes CSGGQQNTEAFF.

V and J are TRBV5-4 and TRBJ1-2, with TRBD1 matching over 10 bases. The CDR3 spans 13 residues. With 4 bases clipped from V and 6 bases from J, the junction kept 3 bases outside the gene matches. Germline assignment: CDR1 SGHNT and CDR2 YYREEE (reference sequence). The chain's CDR3 is CASSTTGGNGYTF. As DNA, the CDR3 is TGTGCCAGCAGCACGACAGGGGGCAATGGCTACACCTTC.

The gene calls are TRBV6-6 and TRBJ2-5; TRBD1 might be the D (6 bases). In germline, CDR1 is MNHNY, CDR2 SVGAGI (reference sequence). The CDR3 extends over 16 amino acids. V was pared by 6 bases and J by 1 base, with 18 bases between. The CDR3 DNA follows: TGTGCCAGCAGCCGATCAACAGGGTTTCCCCAAGAGACCCAGTACTTC. Protein: CASSRSTGFPQETQYF.

This rearrangement joins TRBV7-9 to TRBJ1-2, with D tentatively TRBD1 (5 bases). V dropped 0 bases and J dropped 1 base, with 12 bases sitting between them. From germline, CDR1 is SEHNR and CDR2 FQNEAQ (reference sequence). The CDR3 loop spans 16 amino acids. The CDR3 DNA reads as TGTGCCAGCAGCTTAGCGCCCGGGGGAGGTAACTATGGCTACACCTTC. Translating it yields CASSLAPGGGNYGYTF.

The chain links TRBV7-9 to TRBJ1-2; no clear D gene. V shed 1 base and J shed 3 bases, with 12 bases lying between them. CDR1 and CDR2 from the germline V gene are SEHNR and FQNEAQ (reference sequence). The CDR3 runs 15 residues. DNA for the CDR3: TGTGCCAGCAGCTTAGAGTTGAGAAGCTACTATGGCTACACCTTC. Protein sequence: CASSLELRSYYGYTF.

The chain carries TRBV5-4 and TRBJ1-4; TRBD1 agrees at 7 bases. The V gene's germline CDR1 is SGHNT and CDR2 YYREEE (reference sequence). The trim removed 4 bases at V and 0 bases at J, leaving 3 bases unmatched. CDR3 length: 15 amino acids. CDR3 amino acids: CASSVQGATNEKLFF. Here the CDR3 DNA reads TGTGCCAGCAGCGTGCAGGGGGCAACTAATGAAAAACTGTTTTTT. Using reference TRBV5-4 and TRBJ1-4 for the parts outside the CDR3, the full variable domain is ETGVTQSPTHLIKTRGQQVTLRCSSQSGHNTVSWYQQALGQGPQFIFQYYREEENGRGNFPPRFSGLQFPNYSSELNVNALELDDSALYLCASSVQGATNEKLFFGSGTQLSVL.

This clone was seen only a few times. This chain connects TRBV5-5 to TRBJ2-2, with D tentatively TRBD1 (6 bases). The CDR3 length is 15 residues. CDR1 is SGHKS and CDR2 is YYEKEE in the germline V gene (reference sequence). Deletions cut 4 bases from V and 0 bases from J, with 10 bases between. Here the CDR3 reads CASSIGTPNTGELFF. The DNA for the CDR3 is TGTGCCAGCAGCATCGGGACACCGAACACCGGGGAGCTGTTTTTT.

Here the CDR3 reads CATSSNSRAGGYTF. CDR3 sequence (DNA): TGTGCCACCAGCAGCAATTCCAGGGCTGGTGGCTACACCTTC. This chain connects TRBV15 to TRBJ1-2; D might be TRBD1 (5 bases). The CDR3 is 14 amino acids. Germline values: CDR1 LNHNV, CDR2 YYDKDF (reference sequence). Deletions cut 3 bases from V and 7 bases from J, with 15 bases between.

The chain combines TRBV28 with TRBJ1-1; TRBD1 matches 11 bases. Germline V CDR1 and CDR2: MDHEN, SYDVKM. The J segment lost 10 bases and the V segment lost 6 bases, leaving 7 bases of the junction unmatched. The CDR3 has 13 amino acids. The CDR3 spells CASREGQGVSAFF. DNA of the CDR3: TGTGCCAGCAGGGAGGGACAGGGGGTATCAGCTTTCTTT.

The rearrangement joins TRBV7-9 to TRBJ1-1, with 9 bases matching TRBD1. This CDR3 has 17 amino acids. J gave up 4 bases and V 5 bases, and 14 bases lay outside the gene matches. CDR1 is SEHNR and CDR2 is FQNEAQ in the germline V gene (reference sequence). The CDR3 DNA reads TGTGCCAGCAGCCCCGGACAGGGGAAGGTATGGGGCACTGAAGCTTTCTTT. As protein: CASSPGQGKVWGTEAFF.

The CDR3 reads CAFDRDYMNTEAFF. In DNA form, the CDR3 reads TGTGCTTTTGACAGGGATTATATGAACACTGAAGCTTTCTTT. This chain connects TRBV30 to TRBJ1-1; 7 bases are shared with TRBD1. The germline CDR1 and CDR2 sequences are GTSNPN and SVGIG (reference sequence). The CDR3 spans 14 residues.

The CDR3 coding sequence is TGTGCCTGGACCCTGTCCGGGGCCAACGTCCTGACTTTC. Translated: CAWTLSGANVLTF. The rearrangement links TRBV30 to TRBJ2-6, with D unresolved. This CDR3 has 13 residues. The germline CDR1 and CDR2 sequences are GTSNPN and SVGIG (reference sequence). Trimming shortened V by 4 bases and J by 4 bases, and 8 bases separated the two germline ends.

The genes are TRBV19 and TRBJ1-2, with TRBD1 matching 9 bases. V was clipped by 6 bases and J by 2 bases; unmatched bases: 16. This CDR3 is built from 18 residues. Germline-derived CDR1 and CDR2 are LNHDA and SQIVND (reference sequence). The CDR3 nucleotides read TGTGCCAGTAGCCTGACCGGGACAGGGCTCCCACCGAACTATGGCTACACCTTC. Its translation: CASSLTGTGLPPNYGYTF.

V gene TRBV19 combines with J gene TRBJ1-5, with D tentatively TRBD1 (5 bases). This CDR3 is 17 amino acids long. The V end lost 1 base, the J end lost 11 bases, and 24 bases lay between the germline ends. Germline-derived CDR1 and CDR2 are LNHDA and SQIVND (reference sequence). CDR3 region: CASSIGVRRQVGGTQHF. The CDR3 DNA reads as TGTGCCAGTAGTATAGGGGTTAGGAGGCAGGTGGGGGGGACCCAGCATTTT.

The chain links TRBV6-2 or TRBV6-3 to TRBJ1-1; possible D gene TRBD1, 6 bases. The CDR3 is 15 residues long. The V end lost 5 bases, the J end lost 3 bases, and 16 bases lay between the germline ends. CDR1 and CDR2 from the germline V gene are MNHEY and SVGEGT. The CDR3 here is CASSEYDRPDTEAFF. Written as DNA, the CDR3 is TGTGCCAGCAGTGAGTACGACAGGCCGGACACTGAAGCTTTCTTT.

The gene calls are TRBV29-1 and TRBJ2-5; D ambiguous. Germline V gene sequence: CDR1 SQVTM, CDR2 ANQGSEA. This CDR3 has 12 amino acids. Trimming took off 3 bases at V and 0 bases at J, with 5 bases between the two ends. The CDR3, as DNA: TGCAGCGTTGACAGGTACCAAGAGACCCAGTACTTC. Its translation is CSVDRYQETQYF.

This chain links TRBV29-1 with TRBJ2-1, with 10 bases identical to TRBD1. The CDR3 consists of 14 residues. Trimming removed 6 bases from V and 3 bases from J; junction bases left unmatched: 5. Germline assignment: CDR1 SQVTM and CDR2 ANQGSEA. The CDR3 nucleotides are TGCAGCGTACCGGGACAGGGGAACTACAATGAGCAGTTCTTC. Translated, it gives CSVPGQGNYNEQFF.

The chain is built from TRBV3-1 (or the pseudogene TRBV3-2) and TRBJ1-1, with D maybe TRBD1 (5 bases). V was clipped by 0 bases and J by 11 bases, with 13 bases between them. The CDR3 totals 13 residues. In germline, CDR1 is LGHDT, CDR2 YNNKEL (reference sequence). The CDR3 is CASSQDQNRGAFF. As DNA, the CDR3 is TGTGCCAGCAGCCAAGATCAAAACCGGGGGGCTTTCTTT.

This clone was seen once. The V call is TRBV9, the J call TRBJ1-3; the D gene is possibly TRBD1 (5 bases). This CDR3 has 16 residues. The ends were cut back, 0 bases at V and 0 bases at J, with 10 bases in the middle. Germline CDR1 SGDLS, CDR2 YYNGEE. In DNA, the CDR3 is TGTGCCAGCAGCGTAGTGGGGCAGAGCTCTGGAAACACCATATATTTT. Residues: CASSVVGQSSGNTIYF. Drawing the rest from reference TRBV9 and TRBJ1-3, the complete variable domain is DSGVTQTPKHLITATGQRVTLRCSPRSGDLSVYWYQQSLDQGLQFLIQYYNGEERAKGNILERFSAQQFPDLHSELNLSSLELGDSALYFCASSVVGQSSGNTIYFGEGSWLTVV.

The chain is built from TRBV5-1 and TRBJ1-1, with D possibly being TRBD1 (5 bases). Germline CDR1 reads SGHRS; CDR2 reads YFSETQ. V was clipped by 0 bases and J by 0 bases, with 12 bases between them. The CDR3 consists of 16 residues. The CDR3 DNA is TGCGCCAGCAGCTTGGGGCAGGGAACCGTGAACACTGAAGCTTTCTTT. It is translated as CASSLGQGTVNTEAFF.

The chain joins TRBV29-1 to TRBJ1-2, with D maybe TRBD1 (5 bases). The CDR3 loop spans 14 amino acids. Trimming removed 6 bases from V and 2 bases from J, with 16 bases in between. Per germline, CDR1 SQVTM and CDR2 ANQGSEA. CDR3 sequence reads: CSVGEGLPNYGYTF. The CDR3 DNA reads TGCAGCGTGGGGGAGGGACTACCCAACTATGGCTACACCTTC.

This chain uses TRBV5-8 with TRBJ2-7; D possibly corresponds to TRBD1 (6 bases). The germline V gene has CDR1 SGHTS and CDR2 YDEGEE. The CDR3 is 14 residues long. Trimming stripped 5 bases from V and 2 bases from J, with 14 bases between. In DNA form, the CDR3 reads TGTGCCAGCAGTGGGGGCAGGGTGGCCTACGAGCAGTACTTC. Amino acids: CASSGGRVAYEQYF.

The rearrangement joins TRBV7-9 to TRBJ2-2, with 8 nucleotides matching TRBD2. This CDR3 has 16 amino acids. The germline gives CDR1 SEHNR, CDR2 FQNEAQ (reference sequence). Unmatched junction bases numbered 8, after V lost 5 bases and J lost 3 bases. CDR3 sequence: CASSPTRRGDTGELFF. The CDR3 DNA follows: TGTGCCAGCAGCCCAACGCGGCGGGGGGACACCGGGGAGCTGTTTTTT.

The chain combines TRBV28 with TRBJ1-2, with D hard to call. The CDR3 is 13 residues long. The germline gives CDR1 MDHEN, CDR2 SYDVKM. Trimming removed 8 bases from V and 6 bases from J, with 16 bases in between. CDR3 region: CASVKRARDGYTF. Here the CDR3 DNA reads TGTGCCAGCGTCAAGCGGGCCCGCGATGGCTACACCTTC.

DNA of the CDR3: TGTGCCAGCAGCTCGTCGACAGGACCAGACGTTCTCTCTGGAAACACCATATATTTT. Protein sequence: CASSSSTGPDVLSGNTIYF. The chain has TRBV7-9 and TRBJ1-3; the D gene is possibly TRBD1 (6 bases). V was shortened by 4 bases and J by 0 bases, with 22 bases between the two germline ends. Germline lookup yields CDR1 SEHNR and CDR2 FQNEAQ (reference sequence). The CDR3 length is 19 residues. The variable domain in full, with the rest retrieved from reference TRBV7-9 and TRBJ1-3, is DTGVSQNPRHKITKRGQNVTFRCDPISEHNRLYWYRQTLGQGPEFLTYFQNEAQLEKSRLLSDRFSAERPKGSFSTLEIQRTEQGDSAMYLCASSSSTGPDVLSGNTIYFGEGSWLTVV.